This T cell receptor beta chain was sequenced in a study of CD8 T cells in ankylosing spondylitis (dated by TCRdb to between 2016 and 2019). Regarding the research as a whole: To find TCR variants linked to disease, the study profiled T cell receptor beta repertoires in ankylosing spondylitis patients and healthy donors. Peripheral blood samples were taken, and synovial fluid was additionally collected from ankylosing spondylitis patients. The whole study cohort included 108 healthy donors and 20 to 25 ankylosing spondylitis patients.

The CDR3 has 17 amino acids, counting the end cysteine and phenylalanine. Only the CDR3 DNA is retained, 51 bases long and in frame from the first base. The germline ends are 16 bases apart after V is trimmed by 3 bases and J by 4 bases. The germline V gene gives CDR1 as LGHNA and CDR2 as YNFKEQ. What the research found in general, with its limitations: According to the report, matched synovial fluid samples from ankylosing spondylitis patients were significantly enriched for the disease-linked clones. Some motif variants had previously been reported in the synovial fluid and blood of reactive arthritis patients, which suggests shared mechanisms of disease initiation. In peripheral blood, the disease-linked clones were found at relatively low frequencies and had a CD8+ phenotype. Blood from ankylosing spondylitis patients appeared to be characterized by a TCR beta motif made up of under ten highly homologous amino acid variants.

As concerns this clonotype: Its antigen has not been determined. No much larger clone is present one base from it, and per-base qualities are unavailable.

The instrument was an Illumina HiSeq 2500. Quantitative 5'-RACE with molecular barcodes was used to prepare TCR beta libraries. The source study handled its data this way. A new computational method based on a probabilistic model of VDJ rearrangement was used to identify disease-linked TCR variants. The raw public reads went through TCRdb reprocessing: fastp at Q25, MiXCR clone calling, in-frame beta chains kept. Under each unique CDR3 protein, matching rows form one entry showing the most common genes and DNA. The V and J calls and clone size come from TCRdb's table, not from the authors' own analysis. A total of 700,000 to 1,000,000 distinct CDR3 sequences appear in this sample, over 9.5% of them only once. In total, the top ten clones hold around 0.51% of the sample.

Sequences were obtained from blood, either unsorted or a sorted T cell fraction (not recorded which). The chain is encoded by TRBV4-2 joined to TRBJ2-6; the D gene lacks a confident call. The clonotype was recovered from a male donor with ankylosing spondylitis. The CDR3 has the sequence CASSQELLGQGANVLTF. The bases are TGTGCCAGCAGCCAGGAGCTATTGGGCCAGGGGGCCAACGTCCTGACTTTC.